This T cell receptor beta chain was found in a study of identical twins. The CDR3 covers 12 residues. V was pared by 7 bases and J by 2 bases, with 9 bases between. The V gene's germline CDR1 is SNHLY and CDR2 FYNNEI. General study findings and limits: Within cord blood, abundant beta clonotypes carried fewer insertions, but memory repertoires showed no such trend. Models, which agreed with sharing between unrelated individuals, nonetheless underestimated the out-of-frame TCR alpha sharing seen in monozygotic twins. The study found excess low generation probability among twin-shared out-of-frame alpha sequences.

Unique molecular identifiers were present on the cDNA, and a universal primer site came from template switching. TCRdb processed the 5' RACE reads anew with MiXCR; each CDR3 protein has one entry. Of about 890,000 distinct CDR3 sequences listed, around an eighth were seen once; the top ten hold under 2%. To note about this clonotype: Its antigen is not known.

These data also featured in a second study, about yellow fever vaccine responses in identical twins.

V is TRBV2 and J is TRBJ2-7; possibly TRBD2 for D (5 bases). The sample taken for sequencing was PBMCs. The sequence was obtained from a woman between 18 and 29 years old in good health. The CDR3, as DNA: TGTGCCAGCAATGGAGGAACCTACGAGCAGTACTTC. Its translation is CASNGGTYEQYF.